The rows below give T cell receptor beta chains drawn from one sample of a study of shared clonotypes between healthy human individuals. The protocol was immunoSEQ multiplex PCR, while the TCRdb copy is restricted to in-frame clones and leaves out a portion. The sample lists roughly 1 million clones, about 80% occurring once. The sequenced sample consisted of memory CD4+ T cells from PBMCs. These receptors came from a man aged 18 to 29 in good health. Some clones in this sample may be carry-over from other donors' samples. Each CDR3 is given with its conserved first and last residue. Fields, in order: clone size, J gene, V gene, D gene, CDR3 DNA, CDR3 protein. D genes are given only for firm matches. The size entry is marked missing in some rows and otherwise reads once, few, many or a size class.

.	TRBJ2-6	TRBV19	.	TGTGCCAGTAGTATAGGGGGCGTTTTTCCATCTGGGGCCAACGTCCTGACTTTC	CASSIGGVFPSGANVLTF
.	TRBJ2-7	TRBV19	TRBD2	TGTGCCAGTAGTCCCAGGACTAGTTGGGAGCAGTACTTC	CASSPRTSWEQYF
.	TRBJ2-1	TRBV5-1	.	TGCGCCAGCAGCTTGGGGGCCTACAATGAGCAGTTCTTC	CASSLGAYNEQFF
.	TRBJ2-2	TRBV5-1	TRBD2	TGCGCCAGCAGCTTCGGACTAGGGGCGAACACCGGGGAGCTGTTTTTT	CASSFGLGANTGELFF
once	TRBJ1-3	TRBV28	.	TGTGCCAGCAGTTTAGGAGGGACTGGAAACACCATATATTTT	CASSLGGTGNTIYF
.	TRBJ2-4	TRBV5-8	TRBD1	TGTGCCAGCAGCCTTATTGGGACAGGTTACGCCAAAAACATTCAGTACTTC	CASSLIGTGYAKNIQYF
.	TRBJ1-4	TRBV19	.	TGTGCCAGTAGTGACGACCGCATGGGGGAAAAACTGTTTTTT	CASSDDRMGEKLFF
.	TRBJ1-3	TRBV6-1	TRBD1	TGTGCCAGCAGTGAAGCAGGGACAGTCTCTGGAAACACCATATATTTT	CASSEAGTVSGNTIYF
.	TRBJ2-1	TRBV7-8	TRBD2	TGTGCCAGCAGTCTTAGCGGGAGGGGATACAATGAGCAGTTCTTC	CASSLSGRGYNEQFF
once	TRBJ1-2	TRBV6-1	.	TGTGCCAGCACTGGGGGGTACGACTATGGCTACACCTTC	CASTGGYDYGYTF
.	TRBJ2-1	TRBV6-6	TRBD2	TGTGCCAGCAGCCCACAGGGGACTAGCGGGAGAGGTGAGCAGTTCTTC	CASSPQGTSGRGEQFF
.	TRBJ2-1	TRBV4-1	.	TGCGCCAGCAGCCTAAGGGCCGAGGGTGAGCAGTTCTTC	CASSLRAEGEQFF
.	TRBJ2-5	TRBV5-1	.	TGCGCCAGCAGCTTGGGGGGATCTAGCATTTCAGAGACCCAGTACTTC	CASSLGGSSISETQYF
.	TRBJ1-1	TRBV2	.	TGTGCCAGCAGTAACAGGGAGAGGAGGACTGAAGCTTTCTTT	CASSNRERRTEAFF
few	TRBJ2-5	TRBV2	TRBD2	TGTGCCAGCATTTCACGGGAGGGCCTTCCCGAGACCCAGTACTTC	CASISREGLPETQYF
few	TRBJ1-5	TRBV4-1	.	TGCGCCAGCAGCCAAGATCGATCCTCTGGACCCCAGCATTTT	CASSQDRSSGPQHF
.	TRBJ2-2	TRBV4-3	.	TGCGCCAGCAGCCAAGCCACAGGGATTCCCGGGGAGCTGTTTTTT	CASSQATGIPGELFF
.	TRBJ2-3	TRBV6-5	TRBD2	TGTGCCAGCAGGGCCAGCGGGAGCGCAGATACGCAGTATTTT	CASRASGSADTQYF
.	TRBJ1-1	TRBV7-3	.	TGTGCCAGCAGCTTACAAGGGAACACTGAAGCTTTCTTT	CASSLQGNTEAFF
.	TRBJ2-2	TRBV5-1	.	TGCGCCAGCAGCTTCCCGGCGGGGGCTACCGGGGAGCTGTTTTTT	CASSFPAGATGELFF
.	TRBJ2-2	TRBV5-1	.	TGCGCCAGCAGCTTGGCGGTGACAAAGAACACCGGGGAGCTGTTTTTT	CASSLAVTKNTGELFF
.	TRBJ2-3	TRBV5-5	.	TGTGCCAGCAGCTATGACGGAGCTAGCACAGATACGCAGTATTTT	CASSYDGASTDTQYF
once	TRBJ2-5	TRBV28	.	TGTGCCAGCAGTTTAGCAGGGGCGGGGGAGACCCAGTACTTC	CASSLAGAGETQYF
many	TRBJ1-4	TRBV2	TRBD1	TGTGCCAGTTCCCGGGACAGGGAGGAAAAACTGTTTTTT	CASSRDREEKLFF
.	TRBJ2-1	TRBV6-5	.	TGTGCCAGCAGCAAATCCTGGAACAGCTACAATGAGCAGTTCTTC	CASSKSWNSYNEQFF
.	TRBJ1-3	TRBV6-5	.	TGTGCCAGCAGAGGAATGGCTGGAAACACCATATATTTT	CASRGMAGNTIYF
many	TRBJ1-3	TRBV28	.	TGTGCCAGCAGTTCCAGGAACTCTGGAAACACCATATATTTT	CASSSRNSGNTIYF